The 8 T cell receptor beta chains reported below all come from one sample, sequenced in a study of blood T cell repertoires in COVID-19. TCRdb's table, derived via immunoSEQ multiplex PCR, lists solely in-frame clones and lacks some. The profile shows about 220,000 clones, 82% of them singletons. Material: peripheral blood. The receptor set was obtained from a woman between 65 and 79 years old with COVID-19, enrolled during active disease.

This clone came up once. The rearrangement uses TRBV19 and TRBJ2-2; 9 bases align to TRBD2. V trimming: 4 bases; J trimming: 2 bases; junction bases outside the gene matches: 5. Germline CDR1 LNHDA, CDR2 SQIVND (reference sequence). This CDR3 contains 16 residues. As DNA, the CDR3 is TGTGCCAGTAGTAGAGAAGCGGGAGGAAACACCGGGGAGCTGTTTTTT. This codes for CASSREAGGNTGELFF.

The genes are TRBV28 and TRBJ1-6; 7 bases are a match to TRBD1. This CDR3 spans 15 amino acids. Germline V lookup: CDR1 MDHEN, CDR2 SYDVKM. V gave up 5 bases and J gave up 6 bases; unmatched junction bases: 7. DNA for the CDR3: TGTGCCAGCAGTGGGCAGGGGGTTTTTAATTCACCCCTCCACTTT. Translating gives CASSGQGVFNSPLHF.

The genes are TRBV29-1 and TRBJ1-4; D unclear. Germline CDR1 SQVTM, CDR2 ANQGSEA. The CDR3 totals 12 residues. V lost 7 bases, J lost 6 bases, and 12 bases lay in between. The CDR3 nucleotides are TGCAGCGGGGCGGGGAGGGATGAAAAACTGTTTTTT. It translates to CSGAGRDEKLFF.

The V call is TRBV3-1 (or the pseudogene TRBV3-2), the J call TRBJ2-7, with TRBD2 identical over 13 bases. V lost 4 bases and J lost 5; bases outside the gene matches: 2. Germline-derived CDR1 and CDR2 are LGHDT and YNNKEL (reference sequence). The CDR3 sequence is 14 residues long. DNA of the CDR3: TGTGCCAGCAGCCCCGGGACTAGCGGGAACGAGCAGTACTTC. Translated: CASSPGTSGNEQYF.

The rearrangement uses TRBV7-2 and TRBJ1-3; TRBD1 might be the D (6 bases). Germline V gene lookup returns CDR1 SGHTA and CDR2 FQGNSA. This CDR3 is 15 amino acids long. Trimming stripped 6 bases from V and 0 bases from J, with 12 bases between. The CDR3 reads CASSYSDSSGNTIYF. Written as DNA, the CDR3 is TGTGCCAGCAGTTATTCGGACAGCTCTGGAAACACCATATATTTT.

The CDR3 region is CASSQTDRADIQYF. The CDR3 DNA reads as TGTGCCAGCAGCCAAACAGACAGGGCTGACATTCAGTACTTC. V is TRBV3-1 (or the pseudogene TRBV3-2) and J is TRBJ2-4, with 7 bases that match TRBD1. J was trimmed by 8 bases and V by 2 bases; bases with no gene match: 6. CDR3 length: 14 residues. Germline assignment: CDR1 LGHDT and CDR2 YNNKEL (reference sequence).

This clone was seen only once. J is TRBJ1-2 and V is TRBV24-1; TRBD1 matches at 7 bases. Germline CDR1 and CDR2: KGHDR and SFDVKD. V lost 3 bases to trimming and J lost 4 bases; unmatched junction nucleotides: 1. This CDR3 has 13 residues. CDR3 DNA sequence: TGTGCCACCAGTGATGGGACAGCCTATGGCTACACCTTC. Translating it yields CATSDGTAYGYTF.

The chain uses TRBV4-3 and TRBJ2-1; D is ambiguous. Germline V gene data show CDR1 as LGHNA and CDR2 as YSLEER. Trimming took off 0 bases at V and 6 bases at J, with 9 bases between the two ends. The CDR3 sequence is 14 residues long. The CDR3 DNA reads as TGCGCCAGCAGCCAAGAATCGGGTGGCAATGAGCAGTTCTTC. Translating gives CASSQESGGNEQFF.